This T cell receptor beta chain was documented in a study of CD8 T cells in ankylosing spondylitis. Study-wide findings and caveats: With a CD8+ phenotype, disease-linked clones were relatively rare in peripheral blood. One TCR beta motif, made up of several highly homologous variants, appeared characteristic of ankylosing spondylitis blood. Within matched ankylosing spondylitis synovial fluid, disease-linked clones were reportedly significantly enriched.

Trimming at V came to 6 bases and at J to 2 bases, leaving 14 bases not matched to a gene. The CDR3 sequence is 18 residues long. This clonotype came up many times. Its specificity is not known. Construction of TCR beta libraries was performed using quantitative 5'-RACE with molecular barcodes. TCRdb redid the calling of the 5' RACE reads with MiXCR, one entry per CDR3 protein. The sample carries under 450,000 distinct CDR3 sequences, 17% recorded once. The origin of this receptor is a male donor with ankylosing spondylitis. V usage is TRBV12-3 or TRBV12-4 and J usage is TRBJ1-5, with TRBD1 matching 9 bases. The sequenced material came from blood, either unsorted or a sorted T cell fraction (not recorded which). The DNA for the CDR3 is TGTGCCAGCAGCTACGGGACAGGGAAAGTGGGCGGCAATCAGCCCCAGCATTTT. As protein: CASSYGTGKVGGNQPQHF.